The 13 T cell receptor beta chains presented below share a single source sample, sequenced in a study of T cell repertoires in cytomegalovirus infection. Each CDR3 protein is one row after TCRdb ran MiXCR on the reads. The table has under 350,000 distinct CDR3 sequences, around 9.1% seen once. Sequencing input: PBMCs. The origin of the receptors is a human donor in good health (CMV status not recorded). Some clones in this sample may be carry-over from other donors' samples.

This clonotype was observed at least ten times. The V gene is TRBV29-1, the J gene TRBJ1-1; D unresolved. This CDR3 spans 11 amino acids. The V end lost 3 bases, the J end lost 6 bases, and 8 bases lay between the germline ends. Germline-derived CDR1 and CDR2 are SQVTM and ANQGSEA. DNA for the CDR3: TGCAGCGTTGATACGGGCCCTGAAGCTTTCTTT. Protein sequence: CSVDTGPEAFF. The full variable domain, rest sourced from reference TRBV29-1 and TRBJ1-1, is SAVISQKPSRDICQRGTSLTIQCQVDSQVTMMFWYRQQPGQSLTLIATANQGSEATYESGFVIDKFPISRPNLTFSTLTVSNMSPEDSSIYLCSVDTGPEAFFGQGTRLTVV.

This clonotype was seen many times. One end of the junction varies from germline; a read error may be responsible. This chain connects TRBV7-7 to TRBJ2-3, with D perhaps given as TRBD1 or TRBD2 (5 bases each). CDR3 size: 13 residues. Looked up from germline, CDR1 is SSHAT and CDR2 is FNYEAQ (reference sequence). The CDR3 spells CASSLARDDTQYF. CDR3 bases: TGTGCTAGCAGCTTAGCCCGGGACGATACGCAGTATTTT.

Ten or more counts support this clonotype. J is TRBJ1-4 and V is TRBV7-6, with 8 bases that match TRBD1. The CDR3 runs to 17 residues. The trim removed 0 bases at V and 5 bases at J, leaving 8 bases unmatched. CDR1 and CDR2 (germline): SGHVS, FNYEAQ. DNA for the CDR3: TGTGCCAGCAGCTTAGCGGGGGTTGGGGACAGGAATGAAAAACTGTTTTTT. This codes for CASSLAGVGDRNEKLFF.

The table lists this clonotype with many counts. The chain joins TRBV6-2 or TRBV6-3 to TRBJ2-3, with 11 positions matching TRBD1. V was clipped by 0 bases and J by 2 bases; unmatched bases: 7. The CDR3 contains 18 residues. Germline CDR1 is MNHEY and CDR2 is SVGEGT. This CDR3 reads CASSYSTLGQGATDTQYF. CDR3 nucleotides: TGTGCCAGCAGTTACTCCACACTTGGACAGGGGGCCACAGATACGCAGTATTTT.

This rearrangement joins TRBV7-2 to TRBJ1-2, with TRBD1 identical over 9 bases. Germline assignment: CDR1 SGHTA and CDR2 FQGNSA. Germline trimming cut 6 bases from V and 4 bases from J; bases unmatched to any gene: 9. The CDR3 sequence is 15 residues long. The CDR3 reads CASSQTGGLSYGYTF. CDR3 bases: TGTGCCAGCAGTCAAACAGGGGGCTTAAGCTATGGCTACACCTTC.

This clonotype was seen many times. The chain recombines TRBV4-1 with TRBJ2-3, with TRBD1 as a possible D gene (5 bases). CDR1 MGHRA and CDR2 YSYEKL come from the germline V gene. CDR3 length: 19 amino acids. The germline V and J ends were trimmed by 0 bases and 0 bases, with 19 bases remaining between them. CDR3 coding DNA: TGCGCCAGCAGCCAAGAATTCCTCCATTACAGGTTCAGCACAGATACGCAGTATTTT. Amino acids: CASSQEFLHYRFSTDTQYF.

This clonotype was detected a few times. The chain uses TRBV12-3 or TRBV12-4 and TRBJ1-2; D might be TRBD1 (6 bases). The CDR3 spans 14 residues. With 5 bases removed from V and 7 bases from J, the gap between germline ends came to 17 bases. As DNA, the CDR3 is TGTGCCAGCAGTGACAGGTCTGGGGTATTTGGCTACACCTTC. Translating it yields CASSDRSGVFGYTF.

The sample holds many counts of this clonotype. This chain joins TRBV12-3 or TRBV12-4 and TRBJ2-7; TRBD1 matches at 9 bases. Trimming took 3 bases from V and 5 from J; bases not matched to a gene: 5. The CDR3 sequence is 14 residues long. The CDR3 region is CASSFGTGHHEQYF. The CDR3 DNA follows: TGTGCCAGCAGTTTCGGGACAGGGCATCACGAGCAGTACTTC.

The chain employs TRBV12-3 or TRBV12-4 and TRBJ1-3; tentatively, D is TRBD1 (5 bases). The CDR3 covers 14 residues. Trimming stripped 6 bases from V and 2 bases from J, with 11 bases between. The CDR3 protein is CASSSAGAGNTIYF. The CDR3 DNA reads TGTGCCAGCAGCTCTGCGGGGGCTGGAAACACCATATATTTT.

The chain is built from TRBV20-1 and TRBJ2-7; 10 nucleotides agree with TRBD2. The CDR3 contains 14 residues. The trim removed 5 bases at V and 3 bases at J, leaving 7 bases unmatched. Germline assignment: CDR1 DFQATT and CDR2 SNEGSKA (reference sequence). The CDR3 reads CSAQSTSGVYEQYV. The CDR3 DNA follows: TGCAGTGCTCAATCCACTAGCGGGGTCTACGAGCAGTACGTC.

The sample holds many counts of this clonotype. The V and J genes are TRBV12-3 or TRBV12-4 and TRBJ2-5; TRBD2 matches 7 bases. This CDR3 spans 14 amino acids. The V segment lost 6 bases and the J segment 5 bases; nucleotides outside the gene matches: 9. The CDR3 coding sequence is TGTGCCAGCAGGCCGGGCGGGGGTCGGGAGACCCAGTACTTC. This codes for CASRPGGGRETQYF.

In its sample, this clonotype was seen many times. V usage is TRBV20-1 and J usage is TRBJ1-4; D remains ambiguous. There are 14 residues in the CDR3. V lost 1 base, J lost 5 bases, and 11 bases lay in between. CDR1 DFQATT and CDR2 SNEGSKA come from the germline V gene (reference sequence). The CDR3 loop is CSARGKKGNEKLFF. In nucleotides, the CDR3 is TGCAGTGCTAGAGGAAAGAAGGGCAATGAAAAACTGTTTTTT.

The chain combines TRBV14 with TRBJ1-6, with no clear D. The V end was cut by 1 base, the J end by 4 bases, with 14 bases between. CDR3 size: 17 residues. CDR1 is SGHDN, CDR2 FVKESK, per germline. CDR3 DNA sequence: TGTGCCAGCAGCCAAGCCCGTTGGCAGGCTTATAATTCACCCCTCCACTTT. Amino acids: CASSQARWQAYNSPLHF.